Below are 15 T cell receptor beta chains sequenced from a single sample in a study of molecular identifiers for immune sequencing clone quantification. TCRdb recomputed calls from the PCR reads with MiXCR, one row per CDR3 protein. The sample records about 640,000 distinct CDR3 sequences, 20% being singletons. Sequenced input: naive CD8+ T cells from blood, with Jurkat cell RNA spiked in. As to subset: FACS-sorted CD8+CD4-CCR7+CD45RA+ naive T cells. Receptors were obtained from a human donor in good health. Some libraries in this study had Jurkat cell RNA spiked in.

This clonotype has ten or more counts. CDR3 protein: CASSQGVRGPEQYF. Here the CDR3 DNA reads TGCGCCAGCAGCCAAGGCGTACGGGGGCCCGAGCAGTACTTC. The rearrangement links TRBV4-1 to TRBJ2-7; tentatively, D is TRBD1 or TRBD2 (6 bases each). Germline CDR1 MGHRA, CDR2 YSYEKL. There are 14 residues in the CDR3. The ends were cut back, 1 base at V and 6 bases at J, with 13 bases in the middle.

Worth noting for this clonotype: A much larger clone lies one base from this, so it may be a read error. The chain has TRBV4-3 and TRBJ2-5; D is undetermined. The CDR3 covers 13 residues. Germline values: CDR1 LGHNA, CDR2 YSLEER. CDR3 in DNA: TGCGCCAGCAGCACCCGGTACCACGAGACCCAGTACTTC. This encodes CASSTRYHETQYF.

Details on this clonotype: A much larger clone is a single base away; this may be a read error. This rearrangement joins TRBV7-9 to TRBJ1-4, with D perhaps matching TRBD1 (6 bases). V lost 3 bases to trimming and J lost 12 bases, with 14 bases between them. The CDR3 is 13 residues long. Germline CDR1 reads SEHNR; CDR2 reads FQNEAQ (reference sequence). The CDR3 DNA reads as TGTGCCAGCAGCTTCGGGATCTCAGGGGAACTGTTTTTT. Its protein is CASSFGISGELFF.

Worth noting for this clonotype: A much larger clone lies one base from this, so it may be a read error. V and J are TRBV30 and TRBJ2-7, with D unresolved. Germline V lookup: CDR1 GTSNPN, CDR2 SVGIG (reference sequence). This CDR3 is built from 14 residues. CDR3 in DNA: TGTGCCTGGGGTGTACTCAGGTCTTCCTACGAGCAGTACTTC. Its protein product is CAWGVLRSSYEQYF.

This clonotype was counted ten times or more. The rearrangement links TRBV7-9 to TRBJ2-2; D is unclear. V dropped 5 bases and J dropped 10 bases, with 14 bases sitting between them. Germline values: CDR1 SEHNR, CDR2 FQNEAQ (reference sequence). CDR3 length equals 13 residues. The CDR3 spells CASSPPSHEELFF. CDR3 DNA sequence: TGTGCCAGCAGCCCGCCCAGTCATGAGGAGCTGTTTTTT.

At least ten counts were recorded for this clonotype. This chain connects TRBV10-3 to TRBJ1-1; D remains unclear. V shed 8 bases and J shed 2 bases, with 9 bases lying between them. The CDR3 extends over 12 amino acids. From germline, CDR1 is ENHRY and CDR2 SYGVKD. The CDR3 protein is CAIQADNTEAFF. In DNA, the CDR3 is TGTGCCATCCAGGCAGATAACACTGAAGCTTTCTTT.

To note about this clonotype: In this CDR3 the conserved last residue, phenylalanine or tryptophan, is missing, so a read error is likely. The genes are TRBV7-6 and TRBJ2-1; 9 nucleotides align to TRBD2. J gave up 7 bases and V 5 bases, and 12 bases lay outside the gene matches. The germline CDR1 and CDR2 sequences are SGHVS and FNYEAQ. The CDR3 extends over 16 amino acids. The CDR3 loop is CASSPTTSGSKNEQFL. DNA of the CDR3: TGTGCCAGCAGCCCGACGACTAGCGGATCTAAAAATGAGCAGTTCCTC.

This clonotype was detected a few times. CDR3 in amino acids: CSARDVGLADSTDTQYF. Written as DNA, the CDR3 is TGCAGTGCTAGAGATGTTGGACTAGCAGACAGCACAGATACGCAGTATTTT. The V and J genes are TRBV20-1 and TRBJ2-3; 8 nucleotides align to TRBD2. The germline gives CDR1 DFQATT, CDR2 SNEGSKA (reference sequence). The ends lost 0 bases at V and 0 bases at J; junction bases unmatched: 8. CDR3 length: 17 amino acids.

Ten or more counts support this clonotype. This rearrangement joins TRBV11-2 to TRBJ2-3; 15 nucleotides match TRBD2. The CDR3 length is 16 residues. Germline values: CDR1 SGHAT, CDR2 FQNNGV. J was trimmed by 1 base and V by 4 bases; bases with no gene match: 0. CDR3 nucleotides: TGTGCCAGCAGCTGGACTAGCGGGGGGGGCACAGATACGCAGTATTTT. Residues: CASSWTSGGGTDTQYF.

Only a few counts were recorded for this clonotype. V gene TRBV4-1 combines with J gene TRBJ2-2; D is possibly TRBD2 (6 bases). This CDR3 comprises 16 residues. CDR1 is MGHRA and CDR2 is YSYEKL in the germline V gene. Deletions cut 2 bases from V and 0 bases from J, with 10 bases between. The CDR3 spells CASSQSGRTNTGELFF. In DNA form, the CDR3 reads TGCGCCAGCAGCCAATCTGGGAGGACGAACACCGGGGAGCTGTTTTTT.

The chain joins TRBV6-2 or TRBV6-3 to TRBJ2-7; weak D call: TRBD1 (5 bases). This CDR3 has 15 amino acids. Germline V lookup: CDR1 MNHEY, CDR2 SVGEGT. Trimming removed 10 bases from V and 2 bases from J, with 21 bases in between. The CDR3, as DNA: TGTGCCACCTCTCCGTCCCACCAAGGGGCCTACGAGCAGTACTTC. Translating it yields CATSPSHQGAYEQYF.

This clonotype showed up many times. CDR3 nucleotides: TGTGCCAGCAGCCAAGGCATGATGGAGGGTCATCAGCCCCAGCATTTT. Protein: CASSQGMMEGHQPQHF. The chain recombines TRBV3-1 with TRBJ1-5; D not certain. CDR1 and CDR2 (germline): LGHDT, YNNKEL (reference sequence). The V and J ends lost 1 base and 5 bases respectively, with 15 bases between them. The CDR3 covers 16 residues.

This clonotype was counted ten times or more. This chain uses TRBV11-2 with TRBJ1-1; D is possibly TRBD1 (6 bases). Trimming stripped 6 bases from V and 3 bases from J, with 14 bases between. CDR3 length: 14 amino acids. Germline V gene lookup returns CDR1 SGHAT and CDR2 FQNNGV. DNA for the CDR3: TGTGCCAGCAGTCGATACAGGGCGGACACTGAAGCTTTCTTT. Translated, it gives CASSRYRADTEAFF.

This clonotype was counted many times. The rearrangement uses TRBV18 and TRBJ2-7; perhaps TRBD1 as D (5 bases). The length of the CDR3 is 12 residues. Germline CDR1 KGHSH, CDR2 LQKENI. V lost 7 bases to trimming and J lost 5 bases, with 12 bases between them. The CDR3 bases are TGTGCCAGCTTGGGGCTTGGCAACGAGCAGTACTTC. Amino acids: CASLGLGNEQYF.

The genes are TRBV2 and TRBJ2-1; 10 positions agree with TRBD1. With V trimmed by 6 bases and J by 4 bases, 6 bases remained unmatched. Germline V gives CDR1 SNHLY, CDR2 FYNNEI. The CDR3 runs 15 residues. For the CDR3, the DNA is TGTGCCAGCAGGGAAAGGGACAGGGGATACAATGAGCAGTTCTTC. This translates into CASRERDRGYNEQFF.